The source of this T cell receptor beta chain is a study of PD-L1 blockade in urothelial cancer. Study summary: Male sex and bladder-origin urothelial cancer were recorded for about 85% of the roughly 30 patients. Blood analyses occurred 3 weeks (second dose) and 6 weeks post treatment start.

Time point defined: pretreatment peripheral blood. Clones were read by immunoSEQ multiplex PCR, and TCRdb kept only the in-frame ones, dropping some. The sample has 90,000 or so clones, more than 80% seen once; the top ten hold more than 0.85%. The CDR3 has 15 amino acids. Germline V gene data show CDR1 as SGHRS and CDR2 as YFSETQ. The V gene end was trimmed by 5 bases and the J gene end by 5 bases; junction bases not matched to a gene: 7. The receptor comes from a woman aged 80 or older with urothelial cancer. Specimen: PBMCs, collected around atezolizumab (anti-PD-L1) treatment. This chain uses TRBV5-1 with TRBJ2-1; 10 bases line up with TRBD1. CDR3 DNA: TGCGCCAGCAGTAGTGGACAGGGGGGGAACAATGAGCAGTTCTTC. Protein: CASSSGQGGNNEQFF.